One sample yielded the 21 T cell receptor beta chains listed below, sequenced in a study of cytomegalovirus exposure and HLA in healthy donors. The PCR used 60 Vbeta and 13 Jbeta primers. Sequencing was performed with immunoSEQ multiplex PCR; in TCRdb, only in-frame clones are kept and a portion is missing. Here the sample spans 140,000 or so clones, 78% being singletons. The sequencing sample was made of PBMCs. These receptors were obtained from a woman aged 18-30 years in good health and CMV-seropositive.

The chain is built from TRBV7-2 and TRBJ1-2; D possibly corresponds to TRBD1 (6 bases). V was shortened by 2 bases and J by 7 bases, with 11 bases between the two germline ends. This CDR3 has 13 residues. Per germline, CDR1 SGHTA and CDR2 FQGNSA. The CDR3 spells CASSLKNRVGYTF. The CDR3, as DNA: TGTGCCAGCAGCTTAAAAAACAGGGTTGGCTACACCTTC.

CDR3 residues: CASSYGQGNPYEQYF. The CDR3 nucleotides are TGTGCCAGCAGTTACGGACAGGGGAACCCCTACGAGCAGTACTTC. The V and J genes are TRBV6-6 and TRBJ2-7; TRBD1 matches at 9 bases. Looked up from germline, CDR1 is MNHNY and CDR2 is SVGAGI (reference sequence). This CDR3 spans 15 amino acids. J was trimmed by 2 bases and V by 2 bases; bases with no gene match: 4.

This clone appeared a few times. V usage is TRBV27 and J usage is TRBJ1-1, with 7 positions matching TRBD1. The CDR3 loop spans 16 amino acids. Germline lookup yields CDR1 MNHEY and CDR2 SMNVEV (reference sequence). Trimming at V came to 7 bases and at J to 3 bases, leaving 14 bases not matched to a gene. In nucleotides, the CDR3 is TGTGCCAGCATTTCCGAGCAGGGGGGTCGGGACACTGAAGCTTTCTTT. This translates into CASISEQGGRDTEAFF.

This chain links TRBV2 with TRBJ2-1, with 13 bases that match TRBD2. Germline CDR1 reads SNHLY; CDR2 reads FYNNEI. There are 16 residues in the CDR3. The V gene end was trimmed by 4 bases and the J gene end by 8 bases; junction bases not matched to a gene: 8. CDR3: CASSAGLAGYGDEQFF. The CDR3 region has the DNA TGTGCCAGCAGTGCGGGACTAGCGGGGTATGGGGATGAGCAGTTCTTC.

This clone was counted a single time. J is TRBJ1-4 and V is TRBV7-9, with D perhaps TRBD1 (6 bases). In germline, CDR1 is SEHNR, CDR2 FQNEAQ (reference sequence). The CDR3 length is 17 residues. Trimming shortened V by 5 bases and J by 4 bases, and 20 bases separated the two germline ends. The chain's CDR3 is CASSRQQGEGGNEKLFF. For the CDR3, the DNA is TGTGCCAGCAGCCGACAACAGGGTGAAGGGGGTAATGAAAAACTGTTTTTT.

The chain carries TRBV5-1 and TRBJ2-5, with TRBD2 matching over 14 bases. This CDR3 is 17 amino acids long. Germline CDR1 is SGHRS and CDR2 is YFSETQ. J was trimmed by 5 bases and V by 4 bases; bases with no gene match: 10. The CDR3 region is CASSHQRLAGGEETQYF. In DNA form, the CDR3 reads TGCGCCAGCAGCCATCAGAGACTAGCGGGGGGGGAGGAGACCCAGTACTTC. The entire variable domain, with the rest obtained from reference TRBV5-1 and TRBJ2-5, is as follows: KAGVTQTPRYLIKTRGQQVTLSCSPISGHRSVSWYQQTPGQGLQFLFEYFSETQRNKGNFPGRFSGRQFSNSRSEMNVSTLELGDSALYLCASSHQRLAGGEETQYFGPGTRLLVL.

This sequence joins TRBV12-5 and TRBJ1-6, with 8 nucleotides matching TRBD1. Germline trimming cut 2 bases from V and 10 bases from J; bases unmatched to any gene: 4. This CDR3 spans 14 amino acids. CDR1 is LGHNT, CDR2 FRNRAP, per germline. The CDR3 reads CASGLTGGASPLHF. The CDR3 DNA sequence: TGTGCTAGTGGTTTGACAGGGGGTGCCTCACCCCTCCACTTT.

V gene TRBV2 combines with J gene TRBJ2-3, with a tentative D call TRBD1 (6 bases). The CDR3 extends over 14 amino acids. The ends were cut back, 7 bases at V and 4 bases at J, with 15 bases in the middle. The germline CDR1 and CDR2 sequences are SNHLY and FYNNEI. Written as DNA, the CDR3 is TGTGCCAGCAAGAGCAGGGGTTCGTCAGATACGCAGTATTTT. This encodes CASKSRGSSDTQYF.

The rearrangement links TRBV30 to TRBJ1-2, with D perhaps TRBD1 (5 bases). Germline lookup yields CDR1 GTSNPN and CDR2 SVGIG (reference sequence). V lost 8 bases, J lost 0 bases, and 13 bases lay in between. This CDR3 comprises 13 residues. CDR3 nucleotides: TGTGCCCGATGGACACCAACTAACTATGGCTACACCTTC. Translated: CARWTPTNYGYTF.

This chain joins TRBV7-8 and TRBJ1-5; possible D gene TRBD1, 6 bases. The CDR3 runs to 16 residues. The V gene lost 0 bases and the J gene lost 3 bases, with 12 bases spanning the gap. Germline CDR1 is SGHVS and CDR2 is FQNEAQ. CDR3 nucleotides: TGTGCCAGCAGCTTAGCGGGCACAGGGAACAATCAGCCCCAGCATTTT. This gives the protein CASSLAGTGNNQPQHF.

The V and J genes are TRBV4-1 and TRBJ2-1; TRBD2 matches at 14 bases. The trim removed 3 bases at V and 3 bases at J, leaving 7 bases unmatched. This CDR3 comprises 18 residues. From germline, CDR1 is MGHRA and CDR2 YSYEKL. For the CDR3, the DNA is TGCGCCAGCAGCCATCCCGGGACTAGCGGGGGCCGCTACAATGAGCAGTTCTTC. This gives the protein CASSHPGTSGGRYNEQFF.

The chain links TRBV19 to TRBJ1-5; D perhaps matches TRBD1 (6 bases). V was cut by 3 bases and J by 7 bases, with 16 bases left in between. CDR1 and CDR2 from the germline V gene are LNHDA and SQIVND (reference sequence). CDR3 length: 15 residues. The CDR3, as DNA: TGTGCCAGTAGTATTCGGTCAGGGGCACGGCAGCCCCAGCATTTT. Amino acids: CASSIRSGARQPQHF.

The chain employs TRBV6-1 and TRBJ2-5; 8 bases are a match to TRBD1. CDR3 length: 15 amino acids. Trimming cost V 7 bases and J 1 base; bases outside gene matches: 8. Germline CDR1 MNHNS, CDR2 SASEGT. CDR3 loop: CASIRGLGTQETQYF. CDR3 nucleotide sequence: TGTGCCAGCATCAGGGGGCTTGGGACCCAAGAGACCCAGTACTTC.

This sequence joins TRBV9 and TRBJ1-1; D may be TRBD1 (6 bases). Germline V gene sequence: CDR1 SGDLS, CDR2 YYNGEE. Deletions cut 4 bases from V and 11 bases from J, with 18 bases between. The CDR3 totals 13 residues. CDR3 DNA: TGTGCCAGCAGCCCCGTGACTACAGGGAAGGCTTTCTTT. Translated: CASSPVTTGKAFF.

The V and J genes are TRBV6-1 and TRBJ2-1; D might be TRBD1 (5 bases). V was cut by 6 bases and J by 10 bases, with 13 bases left in between. CDR1 and CDR2 from the germline V gene are MNHNS and SASEGT. The CDR3 contains 12 residues. The CDR3 sequence: CASRLEWGEQFF. The CDR3 bases are TGTGCCAGCAGACTCGAATGGGGCGAGCAGTTCTTC.

This chain joins TRBV5-4 and TRBJ2-1, with D perhaps matching TRBD2 (5 bases). CDR1 and CDR2 from the germline V gene are SGHNT and YYREEE (reference sequence). CDR3 length: 12 residues. V lost 1 base and J lost 8, with 7 bases in between. The CDR3, as DNA: TGTGCCAGCAGCTTGATACTAGATGAGCAGTTCTTC. Its translation: CASSLILDEQFF. Full variable domain (missing parts from reference TRBV5-4 and TRBJ2-1): ETGVTQSPTHLIKTRGQQVTLRCSSQSGHNTVSWYQQALGQGPQFIFQYYREEENGRGNFPPRFSGLQFPNYSSELNVNALELDDSALYLCASSLILDEQFFGPGTRLTVL.

This chain connects TRBV7-9 to TRBJ2-3; 10 bases line up with TRBD2. CDR1 and CDR2 (germline): SEHNR, FQNEAQ (reference sequence). The CDR3 extends over 16 amino acids. Trimming at V came to 5 bases and at J to 4 bases, leaving 9 bases not matched to a gene. CDR3 region: CASSQGAGGQADTQYF. Here the CDR3 DNA reads TGTGCCAGCAGCCAGGGAGCGGGGGGGCAGGCAGATACGCAGTATTTT.

The chain recombines TRBV11-2 with TRBJ1-1; 7 bases align to TRBD1. CDR1 and CDR2 (germline): SGHAT, FQNNGV. The CDR3 contains 15 residues. The J segment lost 8 bases and the V segment lost 5 bases, leaving 14 bases of the junction unmatched. The CDR3 loop is CASSPRGFRQGEAFF. In DNA, the CDR3 is TGTGCCAGCAGCCCTAGGGGCTTTCGACAGGGCGAAGCTTTCTTT.

CDR3 DNA: TGTGCCAGCAGTTACTCGGGGCCCCTCGAGCCCCAGCATTTT. Protein product: CASSYSGPLEPQHF. The chain links TRBV6-5 to TRBJ1-5, with a tentative D call TRBD1 (5 bases). V lost 0 bases to trimming and J lost 8 bases, with 11 bases between them. Germline assignment: CDR1 MNHEY and CDR2 SVGAGI. The length of the CDR3 is 14 residues.

The chain links TRBV6-5 to TRBJ1-2; 7 bases match TRBD1. J was trimmed by 2 bases and V by 6 bases; bases with no gene match: 3. This CDR3 comprises 13 residues. CDR1 is MNHEY and CDR2 is SVGAGI in the germline V gene. Here the CDR3 reads CASRVQGNYGYTF. DNA for the CDR3: TGTGCCAGCAGGGTACAGGGGAACTATGGCTACACCTTC.

The V call is TRBV7-9, the J call TRBJ1-6; 7 bases fit TRBD1. The ends lost 4 bases at V and 7 bases at J; junction bases unmatched: 10. Germline-derived CDR1 and CDR2 are SEHNR and FQNEAQ (reference sequence). This CDR3 has 16 residues. The DNA of the CDR3 is TGTGCCAGCAGCTCTGCGACAGGGTTGATCAATTCACCCCTCCACTTT. Protein sequence: CASSSATGLINSPLHF.